Below, one TCR beta chain is given with its context. Antigen: not known. The CDR3 contains 14 residues. The germline CDR1 and CDR2 sequences are LNHDA and SQIVND (reference sequence). These data originate in a study of a mutant IDH1 vaccine in newly diagnosed glioma. Generated by immunoSEQ multiplex PCR, the TCRdb table keeps only in-frame clones and is missing some. The top ten clones hold about 4.1% of a sample with 60,000 or so clones, about 85% of them seen once. Specified time point: week 35, safety follow-up. What each vaccine dose contained was 300 ug of mutant IDH1 20-mer peptide, accompanied by topical imiquimod.

This TCR was recovered from a man between 25 and 39 years old with glioma. This chain connects TRBV19 to TRBJ2-1; 7 bases align to TRBD2. Source: PBMCs, taken from a glioma patient whose treatment included an IDH1 peptide vaccine. The chain's CDR3 is CAYHFSGANNEQFF. DNA for the CDR3: TGTGCTTACCATTTCAGCGGGGCAAACAATGAGCAGTTCTTC.